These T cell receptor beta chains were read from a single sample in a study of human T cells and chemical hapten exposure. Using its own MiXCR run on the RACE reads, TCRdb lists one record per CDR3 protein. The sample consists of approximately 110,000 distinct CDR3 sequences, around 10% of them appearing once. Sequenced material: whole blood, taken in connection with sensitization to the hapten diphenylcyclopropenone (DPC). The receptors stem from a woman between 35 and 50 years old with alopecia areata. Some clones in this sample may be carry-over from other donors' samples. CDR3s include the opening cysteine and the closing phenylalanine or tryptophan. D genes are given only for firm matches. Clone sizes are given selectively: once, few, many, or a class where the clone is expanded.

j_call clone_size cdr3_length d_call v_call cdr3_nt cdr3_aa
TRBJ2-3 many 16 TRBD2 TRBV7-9 TGTGCCAGCAGCTCCAGCTTAGCGGGGGACTCAGATACGCAGTATTTT CASSSSLAGDSDTQYF
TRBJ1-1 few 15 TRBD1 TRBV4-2 TGTGCCAGCAGCCCCACTCAGGGGGTGAACACTGAAGCTTTCTTT CASSPTQGVNTEAFF
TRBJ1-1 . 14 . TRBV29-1 TGCAGCGCCTCCCGAGGGGGGACGAACACTGAAGCTTTCTTT CSASRGGTNTEAFF
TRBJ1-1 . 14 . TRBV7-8 TGTGCCAGCAGCTTAGGGACACATAACACTGAAGCTTTCTTT CASSLGTHNTEAFF
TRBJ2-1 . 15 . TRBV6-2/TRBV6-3 TGTGCCAGCAGCCCACCCCCGGGGTGGTACAATGAGCAGTTCTTC CASSPPPGWYNEQFF
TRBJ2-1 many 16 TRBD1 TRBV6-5 TGTGCCAGCAGACAGGGGGCGACTAGCTCCTACAATGAGCAGTTCTTC CASRQGATSSYNEQFF
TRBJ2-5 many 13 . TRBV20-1 TGCAGTGCTAGAACCCCGGCTGGTGGGCCCCAGTACTTC CSARTPAGGPQYF
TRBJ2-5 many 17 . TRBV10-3 TGTGCCATCAGTGGGATACAGGCGGGGCAGGGTACAGTGACCCAGTACTTC CAISGIQAGQGTVTQYF
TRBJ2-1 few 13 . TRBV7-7 TGTGCTAGCAGCTTAGGGCAGCTCAATGAGCAGTTCTTC CASSLGQLNEQFF
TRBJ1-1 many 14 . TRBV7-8 TGTGCCAGCAGCATAAGGGCGGCGAACACTGAAGCTTTCTTT CASSIRAANTEAFF
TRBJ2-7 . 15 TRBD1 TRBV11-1 TGTGCCAGCAGCCTGTCCGGGACAGGGTACTACGAGCAGTACTTC CASSLSGTGYYEQYF
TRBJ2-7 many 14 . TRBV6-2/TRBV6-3 TGTGCCAGCAGTTACGTGGGATCCTCCTACGAGCAGTACTTC CASSYVGSSYEQYF
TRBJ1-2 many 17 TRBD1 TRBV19 TGTGCCAGTAGCGACCCTCGCCGGGGACAGGCTAACTATGGCTACACCTTC CASSDPRRGQANYGYTF
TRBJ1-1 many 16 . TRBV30 TGTGCCTGGAGTTTCTATGATGTCGGGCCCCTCACTGAAGCTTTCTTT CAWSFYDVGPLTEAFF
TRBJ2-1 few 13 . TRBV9 TGTGCCAGCAGCGCCCAAGGGGGGGGTGAGCAGTTCTTC CASSAQGGGEQFF